This entry is about one TCR beta chain. Its antigen remains unknown. The CDR3 contains 19 residues. CDR1 and CDR2 (germline): SGDLS, YYNGEE. Trimming removed 0 bases from V and 4 bases from J; junction bases left unmatched: 12. This specimen belongs to a study of cytomegalovirus exposure and HLA in healthy donors. Study-wide results and limits: Presence/absence analyses supposed approximately even sequencing depth among donors. 87-base-pair reads could not separate some V segments, including TRBV6-2 and TRBV6-3.

The PCR was carried out with 60 Vbeta primers and 13 Jbeta primers. Libraries were prepared by immunoSEQ multiplex PCR; TCRdb keeps only in-frame clonotypes and omits some of them. The sample consists of over 70,000 clones, more than 75% of them appearing once. All donors participated as healthy donors of bone marrow. Likely unrecorded immune exposures existed in these nominally healthy donors. The chain couples TRBV9 to TRBJ2-3; 12 positions agree with TRBD2. Sequencing used PBMCs. The sequence derives from a man aged 18 to 29 in good health and CMV-seronegative. The CDR3, as DNA: TGTGCCAGCAGCGTAGTGGCTAGCGGGGGGGGGTCACTCGCAGATACGCAGTATTTT. Translated: CASSVVASGGGSLADTQYF.